The clone carrying this TCR beta chain was seen repeatedly, ten times or more. For TCRbeta, the library was prepared with unique molecular identifiers. From the PCR reads, TCRdb called clonotypes with MiXCR, one entry per CDR3 protein. This sample has about 230,000 distinct CDR3 sequences, with around 9.7% found just once. This sample stems from a study of T-cell reconstitution after alpha-beta-depleted transplantation in children. The sample was PBMCs from the stem cell graft donor, taken from the stem cell graft. This receptor was taken from a human donor who donated a stem cell graft to a child with SCID.

In DNA form, the CDR3 reads TGTGCCAGCAGCTTGGGTAGCGGGGAGAGCTCCTACAATGAGCAGTTCTTC. This encodes CASSLGSGESSYNEQFF. J is TRBJ2-1 and V is TRBV5-6, with TRBD2 matching 8 bases. J gave up 0 bases and V 0 bases, and 5 bases lay outside the gene matches. This CDR3 is 17 amino acids long. Germline-derived CDR1 and CDR2 are SGHDT and YYEEEE. Full variable domain (missing parts from reference TRBV5-6 and TRBJ2-1): DAGVTQSPTHLIKTRGQQVTLRCSPKSGHDTVSWYQQALGQGPQFIFQYYEEEERQRGNFPDRFSGHQFPNYSSELNVNALLLGDSALYLCASSLGSGESSYNEQFFGPGTRLTVL.